The 13 T cell receptor beta chains below all came from one sample that was sequenced in a study of T cell changes during pregnancy in multiple sclerosis. The data were produced by immunoSEQ multiplex PCR, yet TCRdb's version contains in-frame clones alone and is incomplete. The table has tens of thousands of clones, 80% to 95% seen once; the top ten hold roughly 0.91%. This sample comprised peripheral blood, obtained before pregnancy. Receptors originate from a female donor with multiple sclerosis, enrolled in a pregnancy study.

The V call is TRBV27, the J call TRBJ2-5; possible D gene TRBD1, 6 bases. Germline CDR1 reads MNHEY; CDR2 reads SMNVEV (reference sequence). This CDR3 region has 18 residues. The V end was cut by 5 bases, the J end by 5 bases, with 27 bases between. The CDR3 reads CASSPTSTGWRLKETQYF. The CDR3 DNA is TGTGCCAGCAGTCCCACCTCTACAGGGTGGCGACTCAAGGAGACCCAGTACTTC.

The rearrangement uses TRBV29-1 and TRBJ1-2; D possibly corresponds to TRBD1 (6 bases). Per germline, CDR1 SQVTM and CDR2 ANQGSEA. The CDR3 runs 14 residues. V was trimmed by 1 base and J by 0 bases, leaving 9 bases between them. DNA for the CDR3: TGCAGCGTTGAAGGGGGACAAGCTAACTATGGCTACACCTTC. It translates to CSVEGGQANYGYTF.

The V call is TRBV13, the J call TRBJ2-7, with a possible D match to TRBD2 (7 bases). This CDR3 is built from 16 residues. Trimming cost V 0 bases and J 3 bases, with 15 bases left between them. Germline values: CDR1 PRHDT, CDR2 FYEKMQ (reference sequence). The CDR3 loop is CASSLGMGGARYEQYF. In DNA, the CDR3 is TGTGCCAGCAGCTTAGGCATGGGGGGGGCCCGCTACGAGCAGTACTTC. Full variable domain (rest looked up from reference TRBV13 and TRBJ2-7): AAGVIQSPRHLIKEKRETATLKCYPIPRHDTVYWYQQGPGQDPQFLISFYEKMQSDKGSIPDRFSAQQFSDYHSELNMSSLELGDSALYFCASSLGMGGARYEQYFGPGTRLTVT.

This clone was found once. The chain is built from TRBV27 and TRBJ2-7; TRBD1 might be the D (5 bases). Deletions cut 3 bases from V and 1 base from J, with 10 bases between. Germline V gives CDR1 MNHEY, CDR2 SMNVEV (reference sequence). The CDR3 extends over 14 amino acids. The CDR3 spells CASSFLQASYEQYF. The CDR3 DNA reads as TGTGCCAGCAGTTTTCTACAGGCATCCTACGAGCAGTACTTC.

This chain links TRBV4-1 with TRBJ2-7, with D perhaps TRBD2 (6 bases). The V end lost 0 bases, the J end lost 4 bases, and 16 bases lay between the germline ends. This CDR3 is built from 16 residues. Germline CDR1 is MGHRA and CDR2 is YSYEKL. CDR3 sequence reads: CASSQEASYGGYEQYF. CDR3 bases: TGCGCCAGCAGCCAAGAGGCCTCATATGGGGGGTACGAGCAGTACTTC.

In this sample, this clone turned up once. The chain recombines TRBV9 with TRBJ2-2; 11 bases map to TRBD2. Germline trimming cut 7 bases from V and 6 bases from J; bases unmatched to any gene: 5. This CDR3 contains 14 residues. Germline V gives CDR1 SGDLS, CDR2 YYNGEE. The CDR3 here is CASGSGGAAGELFF. CDR3 nucleotides: TGTGCCAGCGGTAGCGGGGGGGCGGCCGGGGAGCTGTTTTTT. Full variable domain (remainder filled in from reference TRBV9 and TRBJ2-2): DSGVTQTPKHLITATGQRVTLRCSPRSGDLSVYWYQQSLDQGLQFLIQYYNGEERAKGNILERFSAQQFPDLHSELNLSSLELGDSALYFCASGSGGAAGELFFGEGSRLTVL.

The sample holds one count of this clone. The gene calls are TRBV7-2 and TRBJ1-5; 12 bases line up with TRBD1. The CDR3 is made up of 19 amino acids. V shed 5 bases, J shed 0 bases, and the junction held 11 bases outside the gene matches. Germline-derived CDR1 and CDR2 are SGHTA and FQGNSA. The CDR3 nucleotides are TGTGCCAGCAGCCCTTTCGGGACAGGGGGCTTCTATAGCAATCAGCCCCAGCATTTT. Translated, it gives CASSPFGTGGFYSNQPQHF.

The rearrangement uses TRBV5-1 and TRBJ2-3; 13 positions agree with TRBD2. CDR3 length: 17 residues. CDR1 is SGHRS, CDR2 YFSETQ, per germline. Trimming cost V 4 bases and J 3 bases; bases outside gene matches: 8. The CDR3 bases are TGCGCCAGCAGCCTGGGACTAGCGGGGTATGGGACAGATACGCAGTATTTT. This encodes CASSLGLAGYGTDTQYF.

The V and J genes are TRBV30 and TRBJ2-7; 8 positions match TRBD2. In germline, CDR1 is GTSNPN, CDR2 SVGIG (reference sequence). Trimming at V came to 4 bases and at J to 4 bases, leaving 3 bases not matched to a gene. The CDR3 length is 12 residues. CDR3 coding DNA: TGTGCCTGGAAATCTAGCGGGTACGAGCAGTACTTC. Encoded protein: CAWKSSGYEQYF.

The rearrangement joins TRBV7-3 to TRBJ2-1; 8 bases fit TRBD2. Trimming took 0 bases from V and 2 from J; bases not matched to a gene: 21. CDR1 is SGHTA, CDR2 FQGTGA, per germline. This CDR3 is built from 22 residues. CDR3: CASSLTSLAGGSRRVAYNEQFF. CDR3 sequence (DNA): TGTGCCAGCAGCTTAACGTCCTTGGCGGGAGGCTCCAGGAGGGTGGCCTACAATGAGCAGTTCTTC. The full variable domain, with the rest looked up from reference TRBV7-3 and TRBJ2-1, is GAGVSQTPSNKVTEKGKYVELRCDPISGHTALYWYRQSLGQGPEFLIYFQGTGAADDSGLPNDRFFAVRPEGSVSTLKIQRTERGDSAVYLCASSLTSLAGGSRRVAYNEQFFGPGTRLTVL.

This sequence joins TRBV28 and TRBJ1-5; D not certain. The CDR3 totals 13 residues. CDR1 and CDR2 (germline): MDHEN, SYDVKM. V was cut by 3 bases and J by 6 bases, with 9 bases left in between. The CDR3 nucleotides are TGTGCCAGCAGTTTCGCGGGAACTCAGCCCCAGCATTTT. It codes for CASSFAGTQPQHF.

DNA of the CDR3: TGCGCCAGCAGATGGACTAGCGGAGATTCCTCCTACAATGAGCAGTTCTTC. This sequence encodes CASRWTSGDSSYNEQFF. The genes are TRBV10-2 and TRBJ2-1; 10 nucleotides align to TRBD2. Trimming took 6 bases from V and 0 from J; bases not matched to a gene: 8. The CDR3 has 17 residues. CDR1 and CDR2 (germline): WSHSY, SAAADI.

V and J are TRBV18 and TRBJ1-3; D is perhaps TRBD1 (5 bases). This CDR3 is built from 18 residues. Trimming took off 2 bases at V and 0 bases at J, with 17 bases between the two ends. CDR1 KGHSH and CDR2 LQKENI come from the germline V gene. In nucleotides, the CDR3 is TGTGCCAGCTCACCAAAGCTGCAGGGCCGGAGCTCTGGAAACACCATATATTTT. The encoded protein is CASSPKLQGRSSGNTIYF.